A few counts support the clone carrying this TCR beta chain. Its target is unknown. The sample is drawn from a study of regulatory T cells in long-lasting Graves disease. Through Arm-PCR of CDR3 regions and iRepertoire HTBI primers, TCR beta libraries were built. TCRdb re-analysed the multiplex PCR reads in MiXCR, keeping a single row per CDR3 protein. Of about 450,000 distinct CDR3 sequences listed, less than 15% are singletons. The CDR3 loop spans 14 amino acids. CDR1 MNHNS and CDR2 SASEGT come from the germline V gene. The V end lost 0 bases, the J end lost 2 bases, and 7 bases lay between the germline ends. Time point specified: newly diagnosed GD, antithyroid drugs for less than 3 months. The authors made the TCR library using RNA they extracted from PBMCs. Patients of an endocrinology department in Xi'an, China, were included. Study findings and constraints: There was favoring of TRBV28, TRBJ1-2 and TRBJ2-5 in persistent disease. TCR diversity was lower in persistent Graves' patients (versus newly diagnosed ones).

A further study also used this sample, focusing on T cells in Graves' hyperthyroidism and ophthalmopathy.

The sample consisted of peripheral blood mononuclear cells (PBMCs), taken at new diagnosis, from a patient treated with antithyroid drugs. The origin of this receptor is a woman aged 45-59 years with Graves disease. The chain employs TRBV6-1 and TRBJ2-5; D gene uncertain. CDR3 region: CASSEALSQETQYF. The DNA for the CDR3 is TGTGCCAGCAGTGAAGCATTGAGTCAAGAGACCCAGTACTTC.